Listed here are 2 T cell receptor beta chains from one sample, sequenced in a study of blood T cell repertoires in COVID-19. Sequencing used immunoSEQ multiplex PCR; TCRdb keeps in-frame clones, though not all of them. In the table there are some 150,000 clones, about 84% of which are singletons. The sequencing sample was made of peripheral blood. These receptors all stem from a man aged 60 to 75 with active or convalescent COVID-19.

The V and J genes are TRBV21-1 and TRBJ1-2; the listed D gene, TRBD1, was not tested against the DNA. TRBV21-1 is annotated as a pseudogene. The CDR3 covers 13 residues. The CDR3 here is CASRMTGIYGYTF. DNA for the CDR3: TGTGCCAGCAGGATGACAGGGATCTATGGCTACACCTTC.

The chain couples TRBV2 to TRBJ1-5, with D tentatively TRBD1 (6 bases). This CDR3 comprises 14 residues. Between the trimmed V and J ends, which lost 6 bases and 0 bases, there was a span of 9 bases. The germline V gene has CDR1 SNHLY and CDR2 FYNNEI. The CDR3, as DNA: TGTGCCAGCAGAGACAGGAATAGCAATCAGCCCCAGCATTTT. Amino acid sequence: CASRDRNSNQPQHF.